A single sample is the source of the 27 T cell receptor beta chains below, sequenced in a study of T cell changes during pregnancy in multiple sclerosis (dated by TCRdb to between 2018 and 2021). Library generation was performed with the immunoSEQ multiplex PCR assay. Sourced from immuneACCESS, this table was stored by TCRdb with only in-frame sequences that have V and J called. A share of the clones is absent; for the studies checked, an unresolved V gene accounts for under half, and the remainder has no known explanation. Across this sample there are fewer than 90,000 clones, with about 94% seen only once. Jointly, the top ten make up 0.65% to 0.95% of the sample. Sequencing used peripheral blood, obtained in the third trimester of pregnancy. The receptors stem from a female donor with multiple sclerosis, enrolled in a pregnancy study.

The chain recombines TRBV12-5 with TRBJ2-6, with a tentative D call TRBD1 (5 bases). The length of the CDR3 is 16 residues. Trimming pared 2 bases from V and 0 bases from J, leaving 8 bases between. Germline lookup yields CDR1 LGHNT and CDR2 FRNRAP. The CDR3: CASGLMTASGANVLTF. The CDR3 nucleotides are TGTGCTAGTGGTTTGATGACAGCCTCTGGGGCCAACGTCCTGACTTTC. The variable domain in full, completed from reference TRBV12-5 and TRBJ2-6, reads DARVTQTPRHKVTEMGQEVTMRCQPILGHNTVFWYRQTMMQGLELLAYFRNRAPLDDSGMPKDRFSAEMPDATLATLKIQPSEPRDSAVYFCASGLMTASGANVLTFGAGSRLTVL.

This rearrangement joins TRBV27 to TRBJ2-2; possibly TRBD2 for D (5 bases). Trimming pared 2 bases from V and 3 bases from J, leaving 10 bases between. Germline-derived CDR1 and CDR2 are MNHEY and SMNVEV (reference sequence). There are 15 residues in the CDR3. The CDR3 sequence is CASSLLAFDTGELFF. CDR3 nucleotides: TGTGCCAGCAGTTTACTAGCTTTTGACACCGGGGAGCTGTTTTTT.

J is TRBJ2-7 and V is TRBV19; D is possibly TRBD1 (5 bases). Germline V gives CDR1 LNHDA, CDR2 SQIVND (reference sequence). The CDR3 extends over 13 amino acids. Trimming pared 5 bases from V and 6 bases from J, leaving 14 bases between. The CDR3 nucleotides are TGTGCCAGTAGTTGGGGCCAGAAATTCGAGCAGTACTTC. Amino acids: CASSWGQKFEQYF. The entire variable domain, with the rest obtained from reference TRBV19 and TRBJ2-7, is as follows: DGGITQSPKYLFRKEGQNVTLSCEQNLNHDAMYWYRQDPGQGLRLIYYSQIVNDFQKGDIAEGYSVSREKKESFPLTVTSAQKNPTAFYLCASSWGQKFEQYFGPGTRLTVT.

This clone occurred once. The rearrangement joins TRBV18 to TRBJ2-5, with TRBD1 as a possible D gene (5 bases). V lost 3 bases, J lost 2 bases, and 16 bases lay in between. This CDR3 comprises 16 residues. Germline values: CDR1 KGHSH, CDR2 LQKENI. The CDR3 here is CASSPLTGSRQETQYF. The CDR3 nucleotides read TGTGCCAGCTCACCCCTAACAGGTAGCCGGCAAGAGACCCAGTACTTC.

This rearrangement joins TRBV5-1 to TRBJ2-1; 7 nucleotides agree with TRBD2. The V gene end was trimmed by 4 bases and the J gene end by 2 bases; junction bases not matched to a gene: 9. Germline V CDR1 and CDR2: SGHRS, YFSETQ. The CDR3 extends over 16 amino acids. The CDR3 here is CASSRGLPRTYNEQFF. CDR3 in DNA: TGCGCCAGCAGCCGGGGACTACCCAGGACCTACAATGAGCAGTTCTTC.

The gene calls are TRBV11-3 and TRBJ1-3, with D uncertain. V lost 5 bases and J 1 base, leaving 12 bases between the germline ends. Germline V gives CDR1 SGHNT, CDR2 YENEEA. The CDR3 spans 15 residues. CDR3 nucleotide sequence: TGTGCCAGCAGCCTCACAAGTTCTTCTGGAAACACCATATATTTT. Translating gives CASSLTSSSGNTIYF. The whole variable domain, remainder taken from reference TRBV11-3 and TRBJ1-3, is EAGVVQSPRYKIIEKKQPVAFWCNPISGHNTLYWYLQNLGQGPELLIRYENEEAVDDSQLPKDRFSAERLKGVDSTLKIQPAELGDSAVYLCASSLTSSSGNTIYFGEGSWLTVV.

The CDR3 sequence is CASSSSAYEQYF. The CDR3 region has the DNA TGTGCCAGCAGTTCCTCCGCCTACGAGCAGTACTTC. The gene calls are TRBV28 and TRBJ2-7; D not resolved. The CDR3 is 12 residues long. The V end was cut by 4 bases, the J end by 2 bases, with 6 bases between. Germline CDR1 and CDR2: MDHEN and SYDVKM.

This chain connects TRBV10-1 to TRBJ2-7; D might be TRBD1 (5 bases). CDR1 is WNHNN and CDR2 is SYGVQD in the germline V gene (reference sequence). Trimming stripped 7 bases from V and 0 bases from J, with 16 bases between. The CDR3 length is 15 residues. The CDR3 is CASKVGDRPSYEQYF. The DNA of the CDR3 is TGCGCCAGCAAAGTTGGAGACAGACCCTCCTACGAGCAGTACTTC.

This clone was recorded a few times. The chain combines TRBV29-1 with TRBJ2-3; 8 positions match TRBD2. CDR1 and CDR2 (germline): SQVTM, ANQGSEA. The CDR3 has 13 residues. The V and J ends lost 1 base and 8 bases, in that order; junction bases with no gene match: 5. The CDR3 sequence: CSVEVAAGGTQYF. CDR3 sequence (DNA): TGCAGCGTTGAAGTAGCCGCGGGAGGTACGCAGTATTTT.

The chain carries TRBV9 and TRBJ2-2, with 9 nucleotides matching TRBD1. Germline V gene sequence: CDR1 SGDLS, CDR2 YYNGEE. The CDR3 runs to 16 residues. The J segment lost 1 base and the V segment lost 4 bases, leaving 5 bases of the junction unmatched. CDR3 region: CASSLDRGRNTGELFF. The CDR3 DNA reads TGTGCCAGCAGCCTAGACAGGGGGAGGAACACCGGGGAGCTGTTTTTT.

This chain's CDR3 is CASSDSISGSSNEQFF. CDR3 in DNA: TGTGCCAGCAGTGACTCGATTAGCGGGAGTTCGAATGAGCAGTTCTTC. The chain recombines TRBV6-4 with TRBJ2-1; 9 bases map to TRBD2. Looked up from germline, CDR1 is MRHNA and CDR2 is SNTAGT. The CDR3 covers 16 residues. After removal of 0 bases from V and 7 bases from J, the junction contained 7 bases not matched to a gene.

This sequence joins TRBV27 and TRBJ2-7; D uncertain. The CDR3 totals 12 residues. V was trimmed by 3 bases and J by 4 bases, leaving 7 bases between them. Looked up from germline, CDR1 is MNHEY and CDR2 is SMNVEV (reference sequence). CDR3 in DNA: TGTGCCAGCAGTTTCCCCTTTTACGAGCAGTACTTC. Protein sequence: CASSFPFYEQYF.

The V call is TRBV6-1, the J call TRBJ1-1; D perhaps matches TRBD1 (5 bases). The CDR3 loop spans 12 amino acids. The V end was cut by 1 base, the J end by 11 bases, with 11 bases between. CDR1 is MNHNS and CDR2 is SASEGT in the germline V gene. DNA for the CDR3: TGTGCCAGCAGTGAAGGGGGACTTCTGGCTTTCTTT. It is translated as CASSEGGLLAFF.

The CDR3 protein is CASSQQTGGTTQYF. The DNA of the CDR3 is TGCGCCAGCAGCCAGCAGACAGGGGGCACGACCCAGTACTTC. The J gene is TRBJ2-5, the V gene TRBV4-1; 10 bases align to TRBD1. Trimming at V came to 3 bases and at J to 7 bases, leaving 5 bases not matched to a gene. The CDR3 loop spans 14 amino acids. Germline lookup yields CDR1 MGHRA and CDR2 YSYEKL.

This sequence joins TRBV5-1 and TRBJ1-1; D may be TRBD1 (5 bases). V was shortened by 0 bases and J by 3 bases, with 15 bases between the two germline ends. Germline V gives CDR1 SGHRS, CDR2 YFSETQ. The CDR3 is 16 residues long. CDR3 loop: CASSLAGRGRDTEAFF. In nucleotides, the CDR3 is TGCGCCAGCAGCTTGGCGGGGCGGGGGAGGGACACTGAAGCTTTCTTT.

This sequence joins TRBV11-2 and TRBJ1-1; TRBD1 agrees at 8 bases. J gave up 6 bases and V 3 bases, and 6 bases lay outside the gene matches. The CDR3 loop spans 14 amino acids. Germline lookup yields CDR1 SGHAT and CDR2 FQNNGV. CDR3 amino acids: CASSFRQGWAEAFF. CDR3 nucleotides: TGTGCCAGCAGCTTTAGACAGGGGTGGGCTGAAGCTTTCTTT.

The chain recombines TRBV5-6 with TRBJ2-2; D is undetermined. Trimming stripped 2 bases from V and 0 bases from J, with 8 bases between. CDR1 and CDR2 from the germline V gene are SGHDT and YYEEEE. The CDR3 has 15 amino acids. CDR3 loop: CASSLELTNTGELFF. Here the CDR3 DNA reads TGTGCCAGCAGCTTAGAGCTAACGAACACCGGGGAGCTGTTTTTT.

This clone occurred once. The chain carries TRBV12-5 and TRBJ2-7; a weak D match, TRBD2 (6 bases). V was trimmed by 6 bases and J by 0 bases, leaving 15 bases between them. In germline, CDR1 is LGHNT, CDR2 FRNRAP. CDR3 length equals 15 residues. CDR3 in amino acids: CASGPGVGDSYEQYF. The CDR3 DNA reads TGTGCTAGTGGCCCGGGGGTAGGGGACTCCTACGAGCAGTACTTC.

In this sample, this clone turned up once. The rearrangement joins TRBV7-8 to TRBJ2-6; a possible D gene is TRBD1 (6 bases). Germline assignment: CDR1 SGHVS and CDR2 FQNEAQ. V lost 2 bases, J lost 0 bases, and 17 bases lay in between. This CDR3 is built from 19 residues. CDR3 in amino acids: CASSLWAGTTVSGANVLTF. The DNA of the CDR3 is TGTGCCAGCAGCTTATGGGCAGGGACAACAGTCTCTGGGGCCAACGTCCTGACTTTC.

The V and J genes are TRBV7-9 and TRBJ2-7; tentatively, D is TRBD1 (6 bases). This CDR3 comprises 15 residues. V dropped 1 base and J dropped 6 bases, with 16 bases sitting between them. The germline gives CDR1 SEHNR, CDR2 FQNEAQ (reference sequence). CDR3 DNA: TGTGCCAGCAGCTTAGAGGGATTTGGGGGCGCCGAGCAGTACTTC. The encoded protein is CASSLEGFGGAEQYF.

V and J are TRBV10-3 and TRBJ1-1; D unclear. Looked up from germline, CDR1 is ENHRY and CDR2 is SYGVKD. CDR3 length: 9 amino acids. CDR3 DNA sequence: TGTGCGGCGGTAGGCGAAGCTTTCTTT. The encoded protein is CAAVGEAFF.

This clone was seen a single time. Other DNA sequences in the sample encode the same CDR3. The chain employs TRBV20-1 and TRBJ2-5; no definite D call. Trimming removed 6 bases from V and 5 bases from J, with 7 bases in between. In germline, CDR1 is DFQATT, CDR2 SNEGSKA (reference sequence). This CDR3 contains 10 residues. CDR3 sequence (DNA): TGCAGTGCAGCACAGGAGACCCAGTACTTC. This encodes CSAAQETQYF.

The chain uses TRBV5-1 and TRBJ2-4; possible D gene TRBD1, 6 bases. Germline V gene sequence: CDR1 SGHRS, CDR2 YFSETQ. The V end was cut by 3 bases, the J end by 4 bases, with 14 bases between. This CDR3 spans 15 amino acids. DNA of the CDR3: TGCGCCAGCAGCTCTCAGCCGGGACAAAAAAACATTCAGTACTTC. Amino acid sequence: CASSSQPGQKNIQYF.

The chain carries TRBV28 and TRBJ1-2; TRBD1 matches 10 bases. Germline V gene lookup returns CDR1 MDHEN and CDR2 SYDVKM. The ends lost 6 bases at V and 8 bases at J; junction bases unmatched: 9. The CDR3 length is 14 residues. The CDR3 protein is CASRLDRGLEGYTF. In DNA, the CDR3 is TGTGCCAGCAGACTCGACAGGGGGCTCGAGGGCTACACCTTC.

The chain links TRBV28 to TRBJ1-3; D possibly corresponds to TRBD1 (6 bases). This CDR3 has 16 amino acids. Between the trimmed V and J ends, which lost 6 bases and 5 bases, there was a span of 20 bases. Germline V gives CDR1 MDHEN, CDR2 SYDVKM. The chain's CDR3 is CASSTYKQGIRNTIYF. The CDR3 bases are TGTGCCAGCAGCACTTATAAACAGGGAATCAGAAACACCATATATTTT.

V gene TRBV9 combines with J gene TRBJ1-5; TRBD1 is a possible D gene (5 bases). Germline assignment: CDR1 SGDLS and CDR2 YYNGEE. This CDR3 contains 15 residues. Trimming cost V 3 bases and J 5 bases, with 15 bases left between them. The CDR3 DNA is TGTGCCAGCAGCGCCGCCGGGGGTAGGTATCAGCCCCAGCATTTT. Protein sequence: CASSAAGGRYQPQHF.

V gene TRBV19 combines with J gene TRBJ2-1; a possible D gene is TRBD2 (8 bases). Germline-derived CDR1 and CDR2 are LNHDA and SQIVND (reference sequence). Trimming took 5 bases from V and 8 from J, leaving 22 bases between them. This CDR3 spans 16 amino acids. CDR3 nucleotides: TGTGCCAGTAGTTCCCAGACTAGCGCCAGGGGGTATGAGCAGTTCTTC. This encodes CASSSQTSARGYEQFF.